This T cell receptor beta chain was captured in a study of T cell responses to AZD1222 COVID-19 vaccine. Findings of the study overall: Donors were largely white British and mainly female; clonal diversity was possibly underestimated. Only 6 or 7 people who got AZD1222 tested seropositive at baseline.

V was pared by 4 bases and J by 0 bases, with 7 bases between. Germline V lookup: CDR1 SGHDT, CDR2 YYEEEE. The CDR3 sequence is 13 residues long. Method: immunoSEQ multiplex PCR; TCRdb's copy keeps in-frame clones and lacks some. This sample has about 150,000 clones, with over 75% found just once. A note on this clone: Its matching antigen is unknown.

The gene calls are TRBV5-6 and TRBJ1-1, with D unresolved. Sequenced here: peripheral blood, sampled on day 0 of AZD1222 vaccination. The sequence came from an adult in good health. CDR3 protein: CASSRGLNTEAFF. The CDR3 DNA sequence: TGTGCCAGCAGCCGAGGGCTGAACACTGAAGCTTTCTTT.